Shown below are 10 T cell receptor beta chains from a single sample sequenced in a study of control samples from healthy donors and cancer patients. Using immunoSEQ multiplex PCR, the repertoire was profiled, and TCRdb retains in-frame clones only, with some absent. In the table there are about 160,000 clones, roughly 95% of which are singletons. The sequencing input was blood. The receptors shown here come from a woman in her 30s in good health.

This clone occurred a few times. The chain recombines TRBV3-1 (or the pseudogene TRBV3-2) with TRBJ1-6, with 9 bases lining up with TRBD1. The CDR3 totals 16 residues. CDR1 is LGHDT, CDR2 YNNKEL, per germline (reference sequence). After removal of 3 bases from V and 9 bases from J, the junction contained 9 bases not matched to a gene. For the CDR3, the DNA is TGTGCCAGCAGCCAGGCCGGGACAGGGTATGCTTCACCCCTCCACTTT. Translated, it gives CASSQAGTGYASPLHF.

This chain uses TRBV9 with TRBJ1-1, with 8 bases identical to TRBD1. This CDR3 spans 16 amino acids. Germline CDR1 SGDLS, CDR2 YYNGEE. The junction had 11 bases not matched to a gene; V was cut back by 3 bases and J by 4 bases. The CDR3 nucleotides read TGTGCCAGCAGCGCGGAGACAGGGGCGAGAAGCACTGAAGCTTTCTTT. Amino acid sequence: CASSAETGARSTEAFF.

This rearrangement joins TRBV27 to TRBJ1-4; 7 bases fit TRBD1. The trim removed 2 bases at V and 7 bases at J, leaving 4 bases unmatched. Germline V gene lookup returns CDR1 MNHEY and CDR2 SMNVEV (reference sequence). This CDR3 comprises 14 residues. The CDR3 sequence: CASSLTGDGEKLFF. CDR3 sequence (DNA): TGTGCCAGCAGTTTAACAGGGGACGGTGAAAAACTGTTTTTT.

The chain has TRBV18 and TRBJ1-4, with a weak D call TRBD1 (5 bases). With 3 bases removed from V and 3 bases from J, the gap between germline ends came to 11 bases. This CDR3 is 15 amino acids long. The germline V gene encodes CDR1 KGHSH and CDR2 LQKENI. CDR3 sequence (DNA): TGTGCCAGCTCACCTTCGGCAGGGTCTAATGAAAAACTGTTTTTT. The encoded protein is CASSPSAGSNEKLFF.

The chain couples TRBV28 to TRBJ2-7; the match to TRBD2 covers 7 bases. From germline, CDR1 is MDHEN and CDR2 SYDVKM. Unmatched junction bases numbered 7, after V lost 3 bases and J lost 2 bases. The CDR3 is made up of 15 amino acids. The CDR3 nucleotides read TGTGCCAGCAGTTTTCGCGGGAGAGCCGCCTACGAGCAGTACTTC. It yields the protein CASSFRGRAAYEQYF.

This chain connects TRBV18 to TRBJ1-2, with D unclear. The CDR3 has 12 amino acids. The germline CDR1 and CDR2 sequences are KGHSH and LQKENI. V dropped 2 bases and J dropped 3 bases, with 4 bases sitting between them. CDR3 region: CASSPSDYGYTF. CDR3 DNA: TGTGCCAGCTCACCATCCGACTATGGCTACACCTTC.

The V call is TRBV10-3, the J call TRBJ2-6, with 8 nucleotides matching TRBD2. Germline loops: CDR1 ENHRY, CDR2 SYGVKD. CDR3 size: 17 residues. J lost 0 bases, V lost 4 bases, and 5 bases had no gene match. CDR3 bases: TGTGCCATCAGTGGACCGGGAGGGGGCTCTGGGGCCAACGTCCTGACTTTC. Its protein is CAISGPGGGSGANVLTF.

The chain uses TRBV5-4 and TRBJ2-1, with 11 nucleotides matching TRBD2. From germline, CDR1 is SGHNT and CDR2 YYREEE (reference sequence). V shed 0 bases and J 5 bases; nucleotides not matched to a gene: 1. The CDR3 length is 15 residues. The CDR3 region has the DNA TGTGCCAGCAGCTTGGTAGCGGGAGGGAACAATGAGCAGTTCTTC. Encoded protein: CASSLVAGGNNEQFF.

J is TRBJ2-7 and V is TRBV18; 7 positions match TRBD2. The CDR3 consists of 17 residues. Germline trimming cut 6 bases from V and 2 bases from J; bases unmatched to any gene: 16. CDR1 is KGHSH and CDR2 is LQKENI in the germline V gene. CDR3 sequence (DNA): TGTGCCAGCTCTCTAACCCCCTGGGCTAGCGGAGCCTACGAGCAGTACTTC. Its protein product is CASSLTPWASGAYEQYF.

The chain joins TRBV2 to TRBJ2-1; 10 positions agree with TRBD2. V shed 7 bases, J shed 7 bases, and the junction held 7 bases outside the gene matches. Germline CDR1 reads SNHLY; CDR2 reads FYNNEI. CDR3 length equals 14 residues. CDR3 protein: CASNLAGVLNEQFF. The CDR3 DNA reads as TGTGCCAGCAATCTAGCGGGAGTGTTGAATGAGCAGTTCTTC.